Below, 25 T cell receptor beta chains from the same sample are listed, as sequenced in a study of blood T cell repertoires in COVID-19. Method: immunoSEQ multiplex PCR; TCRdb's copy keeps in-frame clones and lacks some. The repertoire holds approximately 130,000 clones, more than 75% seen once, with more than 2% in the top ten. The material sequenced was peripheral blood. The receptors here all came from a woman aged 50 to 65 with acute or convalescent COVID-19.

The genes are TRBV7-3 and TRBJ2-1, with TRBD2 matching over 7 bases. This CDR3 has 14 amino acids. V trimming: 5 bases; J trimming: 6 bases; junction bases outside the gene matches: 7. Germline V CDR1 and CDR2: SGHTA, FQGTGA. CDR3 sequence reads: CASSARTGGNEQFF. The CDR3 bases are TGTGCCAGCAGCGCGCGTACGGGGGGCAATGAGCAGTTCTTC.

This chain uses TRBV30 with TRBJ2-5, with D tentatively TRBD2 (6 bases). The CDR3 length is 13 residues. Germline lookup yields CDR1 GTSNPN and CDR2 SVGIG (reference sequence). The V end was cut by 2 bases, the J end by 2 bases, with 9 bases between. CDR3 sequence reads: CAWSRDSQETQYF. CDR3 bases: TGTGCCTGGAGTCGGGACTCACAAGAGACCCAGTACTTC.

CDR3 nucleotides: TGTGCCACCAGCAGACAGGGGCGTGGCACCGGGGAGCTGTTTTTT. This encodes CATSRQGRGTGELFF. The chain employs TRBV15 and TRBJ2-2; weak D call: TRBD1 (6 bases). The CDR3 length is 15 residues. The V and J ends lost 2 bases and 4 bases respectively, with 11 bases between them. Germline V gene sequence: CDR1 LNHNV, CDR2 YYDKDF (reference sequence). Variable domain in full (rest from reference TRBV15 and TRBJ2-2): DAMVIQNPRYQVTQFGKPVTLSCSQTLNHNVMYWYQQKSSQAPKLLFHYYDKDFNNEADTPDNFQSRRPNTSFCFLDIRSPGLGDTAMYLCATSRQGRGTGELFFGEGSRLTVL.

This chain joins TRBV15 and TRBJ1-5; TRBD1 might be the D (5 bases). The CDR3 totals 15 residues. The V gene's germline CDR1 is LNHNV and CDR2 YYDKDF (reference sequence). Trimming shortened V by 1 base and J by 6 bases, and 13 bases separated the two germline ends. CDR3 sequence reads: CATSRGRGLGQPQHF. The CDR3 DNA reads TGTGCCACCAGCAGAGGTCGGGGGTTGGGTCAGCCCCAGCATTTT.

The chain is built from TRBV7-2 and TRBJ2-2; 7 nucleotides line up with TRBD2. Germline assignment: CDR1 SGHTA and CDR2 FQGNSA. The CDR3 runs 16 residues. With V trimmed by 5 bases and J by 2 bases, 8 bases remained unmatched. CDR3 coding DNA: TGTGCCAGCAGCCCGATAGGACTAGTTAACACCGGGGAGCTGTTTTTT. Residues: CASSPIGLVNTGELFF. Together with reference TRBV7-2 and TRBJ2-2, the CDR3 gives the full variable domain: GAGVSQSPSNKVTEKGKDVELRCDPISGHTALYWYRQSLGQGLEFLIYFQGNSAPDKSGLPSDRFSAERTGGSVSTLTIQRTQQEDSAVYLCASSPIGLVNTGELFFGEGSRLTVL.

This chain connects TRBV19 to TRBJ2-3; 9 bases are shared with TRBD2. The CDR3 extends over 15 amino acids. V lost 7 bases and J lost 1; bases outside the gene matches: 6. Germline CDR1 and CDR2: LNHDA and SQIVND (reference sequence). This CDR3 is CASKGAGGGTDTQYF. CDR3 in DNA: TGTGCCAGTAAAGGTGCGGGGGGGGGCACAGATACGCAGTATTTT.

The chain recombines TRBV6-2 or TRBV6-3 with TRBJ2-7; 7 bases match TRBD2. This CDR3 comprises 14 residues. The germline V gene encodes CDR1 MNHEY and CDR2 SVGEGT. Losses at the gene ends were 5 bases for V and 2 bases for J; bases not matched to a gene: 6. CDR3 DNA: TGTGCCAGCAGTGGGGGGGGAAGCCCCTACGAGCAGTACTTC. It codes for CASSGGGSPYEQYF.

This chain joins TRBV6-5 and TRBJ1-6; a possible D gene is TRBD1 (6 bases). V was trimmed by 0 bases and J by 10 bases, leaving 13 bases between them. Germline-derived CDR1 and CDR2 are MNHEY and SVGAGI. CDR3 length: 15 residues. This CDR3 is CASSYSQGSRSPLHF. The CDR3 DNA is TGTGCCAGCAGTTACTCGCAGGGGTCTAGATCACCCCTCCACTTT.

This clone showed up just a few times. V is TRBV12-3 or TRBV12-4 and J is TRBJ2-5, with D perhaps matching TRBD1 (6 bases). The germline V and J ends were trimmed by 5 bases and 2 bases, with 9 bases remaining between them. This CDR3 region has 13 residues. CDR3 DNA sequence: TGTGCCAGCAGTAGAGGACAGCAAGAGACCCAGTACTTC. Residues: CASSRGQQETQYF.

This chain uses TRBV19 with TRBJ1-4; the match to TRBD1 covers 8 bases. There are 14 residues in the CDR3. V lost 7 bases, J lost 5 bases, and 6 bases stayed unmatched. From germline, CDR1 is LNHDA and CDR2 SQIVND (reference sequence). This CDR3 reads CASTLTGVNEKLFF. The CDR3 DNA is TGTGCCAGTACCTTGACAGGGGTAAATGAAAAACTGTTTTTT.

This chain joins TRBV12-3 or TRBV12-4 and TRBJ1-2; D possibly corresponds to TRBD1 (6 bases). Trimming removed 6 bases at V and 2 bases at J, with 7 bases between. This CDR3 is 12 amino acids long. CDR3 sequence reads: CASRTGNYGYTF. The DNA for the CDR3 is TGTGCCAGCAGGACAGGAAACTATGGCTACACCTTC.

This clone was seen a few times. The chain recombines TRBV20-1 with TRBJ2-7; weak D call: TRBD1 (6 bases). Per the germline V gene, CDR1 is DFQATT and CDR2 is SNEGSKA (reference sequence). The CDR3 totals 14 residues. Trimming took 3 bases from V and 1 from J, leaving 13 bases between them. The CDR3 nucleotides are TGCAGTGCTAGTGGGACACAGTTTTCCTACGAGCAGTACTTC. It codes for CSASGTQFSYEQYF.

The chain links TRBV21-1 to TRBJ2-5; the listed D gene, TRBD1, was not tested against the DNA. TRBV21-1 represents a pseudogene. This CDR3 has 15 amino acids. CDR3 loop: CASSMRQGYQETQYF. The CDR3 DNA follows: TGTGCCAGCAGCATGAGACAGGGATACCAAGAGACCCAGTACTTC.

The chain has TRBV5-6 and TRBJ2-1; D uncertain. Germline CDR1 SGHDT, CDR2 YYEEEE. This CDR3 has 14 amino acids. V gave up 0 bases and J gave up 8 bases, with 12 bases separating them. CDR3 DNA sequence: TGTGCCAGCAGCTTGGCCGCCAGGAAACATGAGCAGTTCTTC. It encodes CASSLAARKHEQFF.

V gene TRBV21-1 combines with J gene TRBJ1-2; TRBD1 reflects the table's D call only, with no check against the DNA. TRBV21-1 is an annotated pseudogene. This CDR3 comprises 18 residues. The CDR3 protein is CASRTDNRGSNGIYGYTF. The CDR3 DNA reads TGTGCCAGCAGGACAGATAACAGGGGGTCTAATGGCATCTATGGCTACACCTTC.

This sequence joins TRBV25-1 and TRBJ1-2; no definite D call. V was trimmed by 6 bases and J by 2 bases, leaving 10 bases between them. Germline V gene lookup returns CDR1 MGHDK and CDR2 SYGVNS. This CDR3 is built from 13 residues. The CDR3 here is CASSPQWNYGYTF. CDR3 nucleotide sequence: TGTGCCAGCAGCCCGCAGTGGAACTATGGCTACACCTTC.

The chain links TRBV3-1 (or the pseudogene TRBV3-2) to TRBJ2-1; TRBD2 aligns across 10 bases. Germline CDR1 and CDR2: LGHDT and YNNKEL (reference sequence). There are 16 residues in the CDR3. V shed 6 bases, J shed 3 bases, and the junction held 8 bases outside the gene matches. The chain's CDR3 is CASSHLAGVGYNEQFF. CDR3 DNA: TGTGCCAGCAGTCATCTAGCGGGAGTAGGCTACAATGAGCAGTTCTTC.

The chain couples TRBV7-8 to TRBJ2-7; 16 bases fit TRBD2. The CDR3 is 16 residues long. The germline V gene encodes CDR1 SGHVS and CDR2 FQNEAQ. V shed 7 bases and J 3 bases; nucleotides not matched to a gene: 6. DNA of the CDR3: TGTGCCAGCATCCCGGGACTAGCGGGGGGGCGCTACGAGCAGTACTTC. This translates into CASIPGLAGGRYEQYF.

The chain uses TRBV7-3 and TRBJ1-2; TRBD1 matches at 7 bases. The CDR3 totals 18 residues. The V gene end was trimmed by 0 bases and the J gene end by 5 bases; junction bases not matched to a gene: 15. The germline gives CDR1 SGHTA, CDR2 FQGTGA. The chain's CDR3 is CASSLTTGSFLDPYGYTF. CDR3 nucleotides: TGTGCCAGCAGCTTAACGACAGGGTCCTTCCTTGACCCATATGGCTACACCTTC.

V gene TRBV13 combines with J gene TRBJ1-2; D not certain. This CDR3 contains 12 residues. V lost 1 base to trimming and J lost 7 bases, with 7 bases between them. Germline V CDR1 and CDR2: PRHDT, FYEKMQ (reference sequence). CDR3 sequence: CASSLERGGYTF. For the CDR3, the DNA is TGTGCCAGCAGCTTAGAACGAGGTGGCTACACCTTC.

J is TRBJ1-1 and V is TRBV12-3 or TRBV12-4; D not certain. Trimming removed 5 bases at V and 3 bases at J, with 10 bases between. The length of the CDR3 is 13 residues. The CDR3 reads CASSLQRYTEAFF. The CDR3 DNA sequence: TGTGCCAGCAGTCTCCAACGGTACACTGAAGCTTTCTTT.

The chain links TRBV6-5 to TRBJ2-7, with TRBD1 matching 9 bases. The V segment lost 6 bases and the J segment 5 bases; nucleotides outside the gene matches: 8. Germline CDR1 MNHEY, CDR2 SVGAGI. CDR3 size: 14 residues. CDR3 DNA sequence: TGTGCCAGCAGCTATCGGGACAGGGACCACGAGCAGTACTTC. Translated: CASSYRDRDHEQYF.

V and J are TRBV14 and TRBJ2-3, with a tentative D call TRBD2 (5 bases). V lost 4 bases to trimming and J lost 4 bases, with 15 bases between them. The germline gives CDR1 SGHDN, CDR2 FVKESK. The CDR3 is made up of 15 amino acids. This CDR3 reads CASSLLRGVADTQYF. The CDR3 DNA follows: TGTGCCAGCAGCCTACTTCGGGGTGTCGCAGATACGCAGTATTTT.

This chain links TRBV30 with TRBJ1-3; no clear D gene. The V end lost 3 bases, the J end lost 15 bases, and 21 bases lay between the germline ends. The CDR3 has 13 amino acids. Germline CDR1 reads GTSNPN; CDR2 reads SVGIG (reference sequence). In DNA, the CDR3 is TGTGCCTGGAGAATGGCGGGGTCCCCTTCGGCATATTTT. Protein product: CAWRMAGSPSAYF. Using reference TRBV30 and TRBJ1-3 for the parts outside the CDR3, the full variable domain is SQTIHQWPATLVQPVGSPLSLECTVEGTSNPNLYWYRQAAGRGLQLLFYSVGIGQISSEVPQNLSASRPQDRQFILSSKKLLLSDSGFYLCAWRMAGSPSAYFGEGSWLTVV.

The chain couples TRBV10-1 to TRBJ2-7, with 8 bases that match TRBD2. The CDR3 covers 15 residues. V lost 6 bases, J lost 5 bases, and 12 bases stayed unmatched. CDR1 WNHNN and CDR2 SYGVQD come from the germline V gene (reference sequence). This CDR3 is CASSDMRGALDEQYF. The CDR3 region has the DNA TGCGCCAGCAGCGATATGCGGGGGGCGTTGGACGAGCAGTACTTC.